The clone carrying this T cell receptor (beta chain) appeared a few times. Patients were aged 18 to 65, had disease duration under 2 months, and had newly diagnosed hyperthyroidism. Amplification of TCR beta CDR3 regions was performed using RNA transcripts as template. In the first-round RT-PCR of the TCR CDR3, the HTBI primer set was used. TCRdb independently ran MiXCR on the multiplex PCR reads; one entry per CDR3 protein. This sample has about 570,000 distinct CDR3 sequences, with 14% found just once. The V end lost 8 bases, the J end lost 1 base, and 14 bases lay between the germline ends. CDR1 SGHTA and CDR2 FQGNSA come from the germline V gene. The CDR3 has 14 amino acids. This sample is drawn from a study of T cells in Graves' hyperthyroidism and ophthalmopathy.

The rearrangement uses TRBV7-2 and TRBJ1-1; D gene ambiguous. The sample comprised blood. This receptor was identified in a woman aged 35 to 49 with Graves' hyperthyroidism. The chain's CDR3 is CASDRVRENTEAFF. DNA of the CDR3: TGTGCCAGCGACCGGGTAAGGGAGAACACTGAAGCTTTCTTT.